The subject of this entry is one T cell receptor beta chain. Its cognate antigen is unknown. This entry belongs to a study of beta chain features in type 1 diabetes. Study-wide points: TCRB CDR3 length was moderately but significantly reduced in all four CD4+ subsets of Type 1 diabetes patients. Patients showed naive, central memory and Treg TCRB repertoires that appeared more similar than those of healthy donors. An over-representation of cells with high TCR expression could result from cDNA sequencing.

After removal of 7 bases from V and 4 bases from J, the junction contained 10 bases not matched to a gene. Germline V lookup: CDR1 SGHTA, CDR2 FQGNSA. CDR3 size: 14 residues. Sequenced material consisted of expressed TCRB transcripts (all of the isolated RNA was reverse transcribed). Assay: immunoSEQ multiplex PCR; the TCRdb copy retains only in-frame clones and omits some. The sample consists of over 700,000 clones, roughly a sixth of them appearing once. Isolation of CD4+ naive, central memory, regulatory and stem cell-like memory cells was achieved by sorting via CD45RO/CCR7/CD25/CD127/CD95/CD27. The receptor comes from a woman aged 18-35 years in good health. V usage is TRBV7-2 and J usage is TRBJ2-7; 7 bases fit TRBD2. Sample: naive CD4+ T cells from blood. The CDR3 loop is CASTGQSGMYEQYF. CDR3 in DNA: TGTGCCAGCACAGGTCAAAGCGGGATGTACGAGCAGTACTTC.